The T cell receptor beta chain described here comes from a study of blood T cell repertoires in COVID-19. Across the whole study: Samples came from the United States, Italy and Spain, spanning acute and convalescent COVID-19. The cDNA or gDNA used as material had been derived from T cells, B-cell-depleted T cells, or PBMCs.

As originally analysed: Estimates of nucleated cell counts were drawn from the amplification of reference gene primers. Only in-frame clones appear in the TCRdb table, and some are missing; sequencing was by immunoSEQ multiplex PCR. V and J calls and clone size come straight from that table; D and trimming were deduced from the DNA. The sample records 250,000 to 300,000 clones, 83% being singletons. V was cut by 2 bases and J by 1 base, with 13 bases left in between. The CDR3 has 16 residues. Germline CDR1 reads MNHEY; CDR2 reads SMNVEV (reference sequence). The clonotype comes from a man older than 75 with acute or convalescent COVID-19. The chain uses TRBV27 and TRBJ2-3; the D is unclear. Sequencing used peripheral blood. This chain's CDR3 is CASSLRLPTGTDTQYF. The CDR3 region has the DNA TGTGCCAGCAGTTTACGCCTCCCAACGGGCACAGATACGCAGTATTTT.